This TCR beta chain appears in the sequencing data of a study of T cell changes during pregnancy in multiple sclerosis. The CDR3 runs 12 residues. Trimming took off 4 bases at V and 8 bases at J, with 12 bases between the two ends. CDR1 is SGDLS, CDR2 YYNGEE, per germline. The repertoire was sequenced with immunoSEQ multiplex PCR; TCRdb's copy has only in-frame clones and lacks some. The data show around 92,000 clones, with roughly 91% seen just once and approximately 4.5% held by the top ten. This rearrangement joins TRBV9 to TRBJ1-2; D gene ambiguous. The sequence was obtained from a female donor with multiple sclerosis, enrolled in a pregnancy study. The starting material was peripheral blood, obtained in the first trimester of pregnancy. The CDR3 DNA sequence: TGTGCCAGCAGCTCCCTTGGAGGCGGCTACACCTTC. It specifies CASSSLGGGYTF.